What follows are 32 T cell receptor beta chains derived from one specimen sequenced in a study of blood T cell repertoires in COVID-19 (TCRdb year 2020). Libraries came from the immunoSEQ multiplex PCR assay. TCRdb mirrors the immuneACCESS table, restricted to in-frame sequences. Some clones are absent from its copies; in checked studies, under half trace to an unresolved V gene, and the reason for the others is unknown. The table for this sample lists tens of thousands of clones; 80% to 90% of them were counted only once. The ten most abundant clones make up 15% to 18% of the sample. The sequencing sample was made of peripheral blood. These receptor sequences come from a man aged 70 or older with active COVID-19.

V gene TRBV19 combines with J gene TRBJ1-2; tentative D call: TRBD1 (6 bases). Between the trimmed V and J ends, which lost 5 bases and 4 bases, there was a span of 17 bases. The CDR3 is 15 residues long. Per the germline V gene, CDR1 is LNHDA and CDR2 is SQIVND (reference sequence). CDR3 DNA: TGTGCCAGTAGTCCCTGGGAGGGGGGTGCCTATGGCTACACCTTC. It is translated as CASSPWEGGAYGYTF.

V gene TRBV7-9 combines with J gene TRBJ1-4; TRBD1 agrees at 7 bases. The CDR3 contains 14 residues. V shed 4 bases and J 5 bases; nucleotides not matched to a gene: 4. Germline CDR1 and CDR2: SEHNR and FQNEAQ (reference sequence). This CDR3 reads CASSSTTGNEKLFF. Here the CDR3 DNA reads TGTGCCAGCAGCTCGACGACAGGGAATGAAAAACTGTTTTTT.

This chain joins TRBV6-5 and TRBJ1-2; D is perhaps TRBD1 (5 bases). The CDR3 covers 11 residues. The V gene lost 8 bases and the J gene lost 5 bases, with 9 bases spanning the gap. The germline CDR1 and CDR2 sequences are MNHEY and SVGAGI. Here the CDR3 reads CASGGDYGYTF. The CDR3 nucleotides read TGTGCCAGCGGGGGGGATTATGGCTACACCTTC.

This chain links TRBV5-1 with TRBJ1-1; 7 bases are a match to TRBD1. The CDR3 has 16 residues. V gave up 6 bases and J gave up 1 base; unmatched junction bases: 12. CDR1 SGHRS and CDR2 YFSETQ come from the germline V gene. The CDR3 region has the DNA TGCGCCAGCACCGCGAACAGGGGAAGATCGAACACTGAAGCTTTCTTT. This encodes CASTANRGRSNTEAFF.

This chain uses TRBV7-3 with TRBJ2-3, with TRBD1 matching over 8 bases. The CDR3 length is 15 residues. Germline assignment: CDR1 SGHTA and CDR2 FQGTGA. The junction had 3 bases not matched to a gene; V was cut back by 0 bases and J by 4 bases. Written as DNA, the CDR3 is TGTGCCAGCAGCTTAACGGACAGGGTTGCAGATACGCAGTATTTT. This gives the protein CASSLTDRVADTQYF.

Only a few counts were recorded for this clone. The CDR3 DNA reads TGTGCCAGCAGCGTAGGGGCGGGATCACCTGGCTCTGGAAACACCATATATTTT. This codes for CASSVGAGSPGSGNTIYF. The chain joins TRBV9 to TRBJ1-3; D is unresolved. This CDR3 spans 18 amino acids. V was shortened by 0 bases and J by 0 bases, with 16 bases between the two germline ends. Germline-derived CDR1 and CDR2 are SGDLS and YYNGEE.

The V gene is TRBV28, the J gene TRBJ2-7; TRBD1 matches at 10 bases. V lost 4 bases and J lost 1; bases outside the gene matches: 4. Germline values: CDR1 MDHEN, CDR2 SYDVKM. The CDR3 totals 15 residues. The CDR3 spells CASSSPGQGSYEQYF. The CDR3 coding sequence is TGTGCCAGCAGTTCTCCGGGACAGGGGTCCTACGAGCAGTACTTC.

The chain links TRBV18 to TRBJ1-2; TRBD1 matches at 8 bases. This CDR3 has 14 amino acids. Germline CDR1 and CDR2: KGHSH and LQKENI. J lost 5 bases, V lost 5 bases, and 7 bases had no gene match. The CDR3 loop reads CASSTTGGPYGYTF. The CDR3 nucleotides read TGTGCCAGCTCAACAACAGGGGGGCCTTATGGCTACACCTTC.

The chain links TRBV5-8 to TRBJ2-7, with 10 bases aligning to TRBD1. From germline, CDR1 is SGHTS and CDR2 YDEGEE. V lost 4 bases and J lost 6; bases outside the gene matches: 7. This CDR3 is 14 amino acids long. CDR3 bases: TGTGCCAGCAGCGCCGGGACAGGGGTCTCCGAGCAGTACTTC. This sequence encodes CASSAGTGVSEQYF.

V and J are TRBV18 and TRBJ1-1; 10 bases are shared with TRBD1. After removal of 2 bases from V and 10 bases from J, the junction contained 4 bases not matched to a gene. The CDR3 covers 13 residues. Looked up from germline, CDR1 is KGHSH and CDR2 is LQKENI. CDR3 sequence: CASSPGTGDRAFF. The DNA of the CDR3 is TGTGCCAGCTCACCAGGGACAGGGGATCGAGCTTTCTTT.

The CDR3 DNA follows: TGTGCCAGCAGCCAAGTCCCGGGGGACGGCTACACCTTC. Residues: CASSQVPGDGYTF. The V and J genes are TRBV3-1 (or the pseudogene TRBV3-2) and TRBJ1-2, with D possibly matching TRBD1 (5 bases). CDR1 and CDR2 (germline): LGHDT, YNNKEL (reference sequence). V dropped 1 base and J dropped 8 bases, with 11 bases sitting between them. CDR3 length: 13 amino acids.

The CDR3 spells CASSRDRGREQYF. The CDR3 DNA reads TGTGCCAGCAGTCGGGACAGGGGGCGTGAGCAGTACTTC. The chain has TRBV6-5 and TRBJ2-7, with 12 bases that match TRBD1. V gave up 5 bases and J gave up 7 bases; unmatched junction bases: 3. The length of the CDR3 is 13 residues. Germline V gives CDR1 MNHEY, CDR2 SVGAGI.

In its sample, this clone was seen once. This rearrangement joins TRBV6-2 or TRBV6-3 to TRBJ2-1; the D gene is possibly TRBD2 (5 bases). The CDR3 sequence is 15 residues long. Trimming removed 2 bases from V and 4 bases from J, with 12 bases in between. From germline, CDR1 is MNHEY and CDR2 SVGEGT. CDR3 protein: CASSYVGVPYNEQFF. The CDR3 DNA reads TGTGCCAGCAGTTACGTCGGGGTACCTTACAATGAGCAGTTCTTC.

The chain combines TRBV5-6 with TRBJ1-6; D remains unclear. V lost 5 bases, J lost 10 bases, and 16 bases lay in between. CDR3 length: 14 amino acids. CDR1 is SGHDT, CDR2 YYEEEE, per germline. The CDR3 loop is CASSPLTKESPLHF. The CDR3 bases are TGTGCCAGCAGTCCGTTAACGAAGGAGTCACCCCTCCACTTT.

The chain links TRBV3-1 (or the pseudogene TRBV3-2) to TRBJ1-3; TRBD1 matches 11 bases. The ends lost 1 base at V and 8 bases at J; junction bases unmatched: 4. The germline V gene encodes CDR1 LGHDT and CDR2 YNNKEL (reference sequence). The CDR3 spans 15 residues. The CDR3 DNA is TGTGCCAGCAGCCAAGTGGGACAGGGGGGGTACACCATATATTTT. Its translation is CASSQVGQGGYTIYF.

J is TRBJ2-3 and V is TRBV7-9; TRBD2 might be the D (6 bases). V lost 5 bases and J lost 7, with 13 bases in between. The CDR3 sequence is 13 residues long. Germline assignment: CDR1 SEHNR and CDR2 FQNEAQ (reference sequence). CDR3 protein: CASSPPGEYTQYF. CDR3 coding DNA: TGTGCCAGCAGCCCCCCGGGGGAGTATACGCAGTATTTT.

This rearrangement joins TRBV4-1 to TRBJ2-3; 7 nucleotides align to TRBD1. V was pared by 0 bases and J by 3 bases, with 12 bases of the junction left unmatched. Germline V gives CDR1 MGHRA, CDR2 YSYEKL. The length of the CDR3 is 18 residues. CDR3 coding DNA: TGCGCCAGCAGCCAAGAAGGGGGCAACAGGGGTGCGACAGATACGCAGTATTTT. Translation: CASSQEGGNRGATDTQYF.

The rearrangement uses TRBV19 and TRBJ1-6; D uncertain. Germline values: CDR1 LNHDA, CDR2 SQIVND (reference sequence). Trimming took off 1 base at V and 1 base at J, with 8 bases between the two ends. CDR3 length equals 16 residues. The DNA of the CDR3 is TGTGCCAGTAGTATAGGAGGGTTTTCCTATAATTCACCCCTCCACTTT. It specifies CASSIGGFSYNSPLHF.

This clone appeared a few times. This chain joins TRBV11-2 and TRBJ1-5, with 10 bases lining up with TRBD1. The CDR3 totals 14 residues. Per the germline V gene, CDR1 is SGHAT and CDR2 is FQNNGV. V shed 1 base, J shed 7 bases, and the junction held 1 base outside the gene matches. Written as DNA, the CDR3 is TGTGCCAGCAGCTTAGGGACAGGGGGGCAGCCCCAGCATTTT. Its translation: CASSLGTGGQPQHF.

The V gene is TRBV24-1, the J gene TRBJ2-3, with a possible D match to TRBD2 (6 bases). Germline V CDR1 and CDR2: KGHDR, SFDVKD. This CDR3 region has 15 residues. Trimming removed 5 bases at V and 4 bases at J, with 15 bases between. The CDR3 is CATSVGGQAADTQYF. DNA of the CDR3: TGTGCCACCAGTGTGGGGGGTCAAGCTGCAGATACGCAGTATTTT.

V usage is TRBV5-6 and J usage is TRBJ1-3; D not certain. The V gene's germline CDR1 is SGHDT and CDR2 YYEEEE. V lost 7 bases to trimming and J lost 1 base, with 12 bases between them. This CDR3 contains 14 residues. The CDR3 nucleotides are TGTGCCAGCGGCCAGAGGCAGTCTGGAAACACCATATATTTT. Residues: CASGQRQSGNTIYF.

In its sample, this clone was seen a few times. The chain is built from TRBV19 and TRBJ1-2, with TRBD1 matching over 7 bases. CDR1 and CDR2 (germline): LNHDA, SQIVND (reference sequence). This CDR3 is built from 12 residues. The J segment lost 10 bases and the V segment lost 6 bases, leaving 8 bases of the junction unmatched. The CDR3 nucleotides are TGTGCCAGTAGCGGTCGACAGGGAATCTACACCTTC. It yields the protein CASSGRQGIYTF.

This clone is a singleton in its sample. The V call is TRBV10-3, the J call TRBJ1-1; no definite D call. The CDR3 has 16 amino acids. The ends were cut back, 2 bases at V and 0 bases at J, with 13 bases in the middle. Germline V gene lookup returns CDR1 ENHRY and CDR2 SYGVKD. CDR3 in DNA: TGTGCCATCAGTGAGCGTATGGGTACTATGAACACTGAAGCTTTCTTT. Encoded protein: CAISERMGTMNTEAFF.

J is TRBJ2-1 and V is TRBV6-5, with D perhaps matching TRBD1 (6 bases). The CDR3 length is 13 residues. Germline V gene sequence: CDR1 MNHEY, CDR2 SVGAGI. The germline V and J ends were trimmed by 6 bases and 6 bases, with 12 bases remaining between them. CDR3 in DNA: TGTGCCAGCAGGGACAGAAGAGTCAATGAGCAGTTCTTC. It specifies CASRDRRVNEQFF.

This clone was found a few times. The CDR3 sequence is CASSWEMNTEAFF. The CDR3 DNA is TGCGCCAGCAGCTGGGAGATGAACACTGAAGCTTTCTTT. The rearrangement joins TRBV5-1 to TRBJ1-1; D unresolved. The V and J ends lost 3 bases and 0 bases respectively, with 6 bases between them. The CDR3 extends over 13 amino acids. Looked up from germline, CDR1 is SGHRS and CDR2 is YFSETQ.

This clone has only one observation. This rearrangement joins TRBV12-3 or TRBV12-4 to TRBJ1-2, with D hard to call. Trimming stripped 6 bases from V and 5 bases from J, with 13 bases between. This CDR3 has 13 amino acids. The CDR3 DNA follows: TGTGCCAGCAGCCCCCCGGGTCCTTATGGCTACACCTTC. Its translation: CASSPPGPYGYTF.

V is TRBV19 and J is TRBJ1-1; TRBD1 is a possible D gene (5 bases). The CDR3 consists of 15 residues. CDR1 and CDR2 (germline): LNHDA, SQIVND (reference sequence). The V end lost 2 bases, the J end lost 0 bases, and 10 bases lay between the germline ends. Here the CDR3 reads CASSIQRGMNTEAFF. The CDR3 region has the DNA TGTGCCAGTAGTATACAGCGGGGGATGAACACTGAAGCTTTCTTT.

The chain employs TRBV2 and TRBJ2-5; 9 bases line up with TRBD1. The trim removed 7 bases at V and 4 bases at J, leaving 4 bases unmatched. The CDR3 loop spans 13 amino acids. Germline V gene sequence: CDR1 SNHLY, CDR2 FYNNEI. CDR3 nucleotides: TGTGCCAGCATCAGGACAGGGGTAGAGACCCAGTACTTC. Its protein product is CASIRTGVETQYF.

The chain has TRBV7-8 and TRBJ2-7; 7 bases are shared with TRBD2. With V trimmed by 5 bases and J by 5 bases, 15 bases remained unmatched. The CDR3 is 16 amino acids. The germline V gene encodes CDR1 SGHVS and CDR2 FQNEAQ. The CDR3 DNA reads TGTGCCAGCAGCCGTCGACTAGCCCATCAACTAGACGAGCAGTACTTC. Protein sequence: CASSRRLAHQLDEQYF.

V usage is TRBV19 and J usage is TRBJ2-3, with a weak D call TRBD1 (6 bases). CDR1 LNHDA and CDR2 SQIVND come from the germline V gene (reference sequence). The CDR3 loop spans 15 amino acids. Trimming took 5 bases from V and 6 from J, leaving 18 bases between them. The CDR3 spells CASSDYGQQGDTQYF. DNA for the CDR3: TGTGCCAGTAGTGACTATGGACAGCAGGGGGATACGCAGTATTTT.

This clone came up once. The chain uses TRBV7-6 and TRBJ1-3, with 10 bases identical to TRBD1. CDR1 is SGHVS and CDR2 is FNYEAQ in the germline V gene. This CDR3 spans 18 amino acids. V lost 0 bases to trimming and J lost 4 bases; unmatched junction nucleotides: 9. For the CDR3, the DNA is TGTGCCAGCAGCTTAGCCCAGACAGGGGGCGCTTCCGGAAACACCATATATTTT. Its protein product is CASSLAQTGGASGNTIYF.

The chain joins TRBV6-2 or TRBV6-3 to TRBJ2-5; D remains ambiguous. Between the trimmed V and J ends, which lost 3 bases and 7 bases, there was a span of 12 bases. From germline, CDR1 is MNHEY and CDR2 SVGEGT. The CDR3 spans 13 residues. The CDR3 sequence is CASSYPRTGTQYF. The CDR3 region has the DNA TGTGCCAGCAGTTATCCCCGAACCGGGACCCAGTACTTC.